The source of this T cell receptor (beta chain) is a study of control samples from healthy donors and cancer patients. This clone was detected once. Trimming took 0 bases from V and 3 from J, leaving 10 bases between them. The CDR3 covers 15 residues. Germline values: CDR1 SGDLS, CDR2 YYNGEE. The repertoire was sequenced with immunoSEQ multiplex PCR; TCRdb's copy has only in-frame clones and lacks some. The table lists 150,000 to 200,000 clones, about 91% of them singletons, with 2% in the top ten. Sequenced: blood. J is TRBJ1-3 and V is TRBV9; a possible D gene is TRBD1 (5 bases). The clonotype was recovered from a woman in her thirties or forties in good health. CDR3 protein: CASSVGSGGGNTIYF. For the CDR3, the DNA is TGTGCCAGCAGCGTAGGATCGGGGGGTGGAAACACCATATATTTT. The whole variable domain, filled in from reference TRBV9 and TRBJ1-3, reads DSGVTQTPKHLITATGQRVTLRCSPRSGDLSVYWYQQSLDQGLQFLIQYYNGEERAKGNILERFSAQQFPDLHSELNLSSLELGDSALYFCASSVGSGGGNTIYFGEGSWLTVV.